Listed below are T cell receptor beta chains from one sample, sequenced in a study of CD8 T cells in ankylosing spondylitis. TCRdb passed the 5' RACE reads through MiXCR, listing each CDR3 protein once. The sample consists of more than 400,000 distinct CDR3 sequences, about 5% of them appearing once. Sequencing was done on a sample of blood, either unsorted or a sorted T cell fraction (not recorded which). These receptors all stem from a male donor with ankylosing spondylitis. Both conserved end residues are part of each CDR3. The D gene is left open where the match is weak. Not every row has a clone size; where given, it reads once, few, many or a size class.

j_gene,v_gene,d_gene,abundance,CDR3nt,CDR3aa
TRBJ1-3,TRBV6-1,TRBD1,many,TGTGCCAGCAGCCTGGGACAGTACTCTGGAAACACCATATATTTT,CASSLGQYSGNTIYF
TRBJ1-6,TRBV7-9,.,many,TGTGCCAGCAGCCCCGGGGACGTTAGGCGAAATTCACCCCTCCACTTT,CASSPGDVRRNSPLHF
TRBJ2-1,TRBV5-1,.,many,TGCGCCAGCGAAAGCGGATACAATGAGCAGTTCTTC,CASESGYNEQFF
TRBJ1-1,TRBV7-2,.,many,TGTGCCAGCAGCTTAGGAGGAGCGGCCTTCTTT,CASSLGGAAFF
TRBJ1-1,TRBV12-3/TRBV12-4,TRBD1,many,TGTGCCAGCAGCAACAGGGGAACTGAAGCTTTCTTT,CASSNRGTEAFF
TRBJ2-1,TRBV5-1,TRBD2,many,TGCGCCAGCAGCCCCAACCTTAGCGGGAGCGCCTACAATGAGCAGTTCTTC,CASSPNLSGSAYNEQFF
TRBJ2-1,TRBV12-3/TRBV12-4,TRBD2,few,TGTGCCAGCAGCATCCCGGGACTAGCGGCGGAATGGGGCTTCTACAATGAGCAGTTCTTC,CASSIPGLAAEWGFYNEQFF
TRBJ2-1,TRBV7-7,TRBD1,many,TGTGCTAGCAGCTCCGGACAGGGGATCAATGAGCAGTTCTTC,CASSSGQGINEQFF
TRBJ1-2,TRBV6-5,TRBD1,many,TGTGCCAGCAGTTATCCCGGGACAGGGAGTGACGGCTACACCTTC,CASSYPGTGSDGYTF
TRBJ2-3,TRBV7-3,TRBD2,many,TGTGCCAGCAGCTTTCTCCCGGGGTTGCGGGGGGTATCAGATACGCAGTATTTT,CASSFLPGLRGVSDTQYF
TRBJ1-1,TRBV20-1,.,many,TGCAGTGCTAGTCCGGGTTGGACTGAAGCTTTCTTT,CSASPGWTEAFF
TRBJ2-7,TRBV10-2,TRBD2,many,TGCGCCAGCAGTGACCCCATGGGGGAGGGCTCCTACGAGCAGTACTTC,CASSDPMGEGSYEQYF
TRBJ2-3,TRBV9,.,many,TGTGCCAGCAGCCGCTCTGGCCGGACAGATACGCAGTATTTT,CASSRSGRTDTQYF
TRBJ2-1,TRBV29-1,.,many,TGCAGCGCAGGGCCTTCTGAGGAAGGCAATGAGCAGTTCTTC,CSAGPSEEGNEQFF
TRBJ2-7,TRBV27,.,many,TGTGCCAGCAGTTGGAGGCCCAGCTACGAGCAGTACTTC,CASSWRPSYEQYF
TRBJ1-3,TRBV4-3,.,many,TGCGCCAGCAGCCAAGCGAGCGGAAACACCATATATTTT,CASSQASGNTIYF
TRBJ2-3,TRBV7-2,.,many,TGTGCCAGCCGGGGCCCGCTGGGAGCTTTAACAGATACGCAGTATTTT,CASRGPLGALTDTQYF
TRBJ2-7,TRBV19,.,.,TGTGCCAGTAGTCTAGACCCAGACGTCTACGAGCAGTACTTC,CASSLDPDVYEQYF
TRBJ2-1,TRBV20-1,TRBD1,few,TGCAGTGCTCCCCACAAGGACAGGGGGATCTCCTACAATGAGCAGTTCTTC,CSAPHKDRGISYNEQFF
TRBJ2-7,TRBV20-1,TRBD1,many,TGCAGTGCTAGAGATCTCTCGCTCACAGGGGGATTCCACGAGCAGTACTTC,CSARDLSLTGGFHEQYF
TRBJ2-7,TRBV10-3,.,many,TGTGCCATCAGTGAAGGCAGGGACTACGAGCAGTACTTC,CAISEGRDYEQYF
TRBJ1-3,TRBV20-1,.,many,TGCAGTCTGGACAAAAGGGGGGGAAACACCATATATTTT,CSLDKRGGNTIYF
TRBJ2-1,TRBV4-3,.,many,TGCGCCAGCAGCCAAGACTCGAACGGGGGACTTTACAATGAGCAGTTCTTC,CASSQDSNGGLYNEQFF
TRBJ1-2,TRBV18,.,few,TGTGCCAGCTCACCACAGAGCGCCTATGGCTACACCTTC,CASSPQSAYGYTF
TRBJ1-6,TRBV4-2,.,many,TGTGCCAGCAGCCAAGCCAGGGCAGATAATTCACCCCTCCACTTT,CASSQARADNSPLHF
TRBJ1-6,TRBV5-1,.,many,TGCGCCAGCAGCACTGCTGTAGACAGCTATAATTCACCCCTCCACTTT,CASSTAVDSYNSPLHF